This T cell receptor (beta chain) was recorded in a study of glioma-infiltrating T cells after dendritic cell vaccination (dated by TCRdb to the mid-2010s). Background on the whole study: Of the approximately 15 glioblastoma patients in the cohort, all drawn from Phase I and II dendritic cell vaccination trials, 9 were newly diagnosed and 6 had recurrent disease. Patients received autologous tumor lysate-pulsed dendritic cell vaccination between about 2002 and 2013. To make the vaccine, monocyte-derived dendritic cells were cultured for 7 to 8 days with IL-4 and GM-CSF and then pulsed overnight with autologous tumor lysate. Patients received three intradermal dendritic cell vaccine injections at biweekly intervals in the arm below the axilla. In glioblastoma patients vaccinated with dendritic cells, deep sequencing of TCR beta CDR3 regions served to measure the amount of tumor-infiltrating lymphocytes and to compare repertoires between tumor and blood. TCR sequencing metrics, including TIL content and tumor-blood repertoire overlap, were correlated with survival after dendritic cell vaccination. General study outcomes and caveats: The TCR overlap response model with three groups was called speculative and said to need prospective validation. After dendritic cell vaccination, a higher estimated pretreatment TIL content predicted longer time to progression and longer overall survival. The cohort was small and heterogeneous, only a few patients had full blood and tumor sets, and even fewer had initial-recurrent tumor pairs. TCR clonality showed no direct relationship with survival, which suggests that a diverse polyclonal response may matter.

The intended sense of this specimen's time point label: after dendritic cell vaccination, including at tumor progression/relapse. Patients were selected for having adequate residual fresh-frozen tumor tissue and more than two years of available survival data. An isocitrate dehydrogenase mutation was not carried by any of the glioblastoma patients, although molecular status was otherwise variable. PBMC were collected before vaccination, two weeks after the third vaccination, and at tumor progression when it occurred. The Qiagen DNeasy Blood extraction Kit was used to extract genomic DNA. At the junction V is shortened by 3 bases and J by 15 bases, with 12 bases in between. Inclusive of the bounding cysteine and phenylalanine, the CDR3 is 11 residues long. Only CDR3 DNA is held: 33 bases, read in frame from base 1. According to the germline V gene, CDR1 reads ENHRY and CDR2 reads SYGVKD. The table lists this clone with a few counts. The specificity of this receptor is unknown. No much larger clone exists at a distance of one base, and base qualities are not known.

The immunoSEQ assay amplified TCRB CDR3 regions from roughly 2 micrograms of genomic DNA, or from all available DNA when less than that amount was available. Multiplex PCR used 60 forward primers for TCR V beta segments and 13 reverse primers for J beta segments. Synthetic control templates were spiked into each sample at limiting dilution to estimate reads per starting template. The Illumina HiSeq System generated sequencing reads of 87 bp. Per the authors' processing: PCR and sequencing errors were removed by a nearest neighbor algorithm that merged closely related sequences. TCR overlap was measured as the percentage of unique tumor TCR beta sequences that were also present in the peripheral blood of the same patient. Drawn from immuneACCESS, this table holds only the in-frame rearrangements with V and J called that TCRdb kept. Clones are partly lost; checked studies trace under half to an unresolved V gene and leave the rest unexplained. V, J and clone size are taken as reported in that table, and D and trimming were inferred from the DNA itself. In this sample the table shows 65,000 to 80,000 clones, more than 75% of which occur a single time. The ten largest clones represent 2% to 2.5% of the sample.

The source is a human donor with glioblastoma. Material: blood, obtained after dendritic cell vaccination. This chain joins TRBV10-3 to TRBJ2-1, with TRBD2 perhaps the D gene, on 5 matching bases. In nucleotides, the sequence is TGTGCCATCAGTGATCGGGGAGATCTGTTCTTC. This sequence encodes CAISDRGDLFF.